The next 13 T cell receptor beta chains were all read from a single sample in a study of vaccination effects on CD4 cells after COVID-19. For these receptors, no antigen is known. Here immunoSEQ multiplex PCR was the method, and the copy in TCRdb shows in-frame clones only, minus some. Found here are 20,000 to 25,000 clones, 73% of them singletons; the top ten hold 9.5% to 11%. Scientists isolated CD4+ T cells after a roughly nine-day culture period ended. The specimen comprised CD4+ T cells from PBMCs cultured without peptide, sampled before COVID-19 vaccination. These receptors all come from a human donor who received a COVID-19 vaccine.

This clone has a handful of counts. The chain links TRBV6-1 to TRBJ1-1; 10 bases agree with TRBD1. Germline trimming cut 6 bases from V and 2 bases from J; bases unmatched to any gene: 3. The CDR3 is 14 residues long. Germline V gene sequence: CDR1 MNHNS, CDR2 SASEGT. For the CDR3, the DNA is TGTGCCAGCAGGGGGACAGGGGCTAACACTGAAGCTTTCTTT. It yields the protein CASRGTGANTEAFF.

The CDR3 protein is CASSFRNNQPQHF. The CDR3 DNA is TGTGCCAGCAGCTTCAGGAACAATCAGCCCCAGCATTTT. The rearrangement links TRBV5-5 to TRBJ1-5, with no clear D. In germline, CDR1 is SGHKS, CDR2 YYEKEE (reference sequence). Between the trimmed V and J ends, which lost 2 bases and 3 bases, there was a span of 6 bases. The length of the CDR3 is 13 residues.

The chain recombines TRBV19 with TRBJ2-2; TRBD2 matches 15 bases. The CDR3 length is 16 residues. The V gene end was trimmed by 9 bases and the J gene end by 5 bases; junction bases not matched to a gene: 7. Germline V gene data show CDR1 as LNHDA and CDR2 as SQIVND (reference sequence). CDR3 sequence (DNA): TGTGCCAGCCAAAGGACTAGCGGGAGGGCGACCGGGGAGCTGTTTTTT. This translates into CASQRTSGRATGELFF.

The rearrangement links TRBV28 to TRBJ1-6, with 10 bases fitting TRBD1. The CDR3 is 19 amino acids. The germline V gene encodes CDR1 MDHEN and CDR2 SYDVKM. The CDR3 spells CATNPGDRGFGTRNSPLHF. The CDR3, as DNA: TGTGCTACTAATCCCGGGGACAGGGGATTTGGGACTAGGAATTCACCCCTCCACTTT.

This clone was recorded only once. The chain recombines TRBV28 with TRBJ1-6; weak D call: TRBD1 (5 bases). V dropped 6 bases and J dropped 6 bases, with 9 bases sitting between them. Germline CDR1 and CDR2: MDHEN and SYDVKM. This CDR3 has 13 residues. This CDR3 is CASSQDSNSPLHF. The CDR3, as DNA: TGTGCCAGCAGCCAAGACAGTAATTCACCCCTCCACTTT.

This clone turned up a few times. This rearrangement joins TRBV11-2 to TRBJ1-1; 7 positions match TRBD1. Germline V gene data show CDR1 as SGHAT and CDR2 as FQNNGV. After removal of 5 bases from V and 3 bases from J, the junction contained 9 bases not matched to a gene. CDR3 length: 15 amino acids. CDR3 region: CASSPRQGWYTEAFF. CDR3 DNA: TGTGCCAGCAGCCCCAGACAGGGTTGGTACACTGAAGCTTTCTTT.

The V gene is TRBV7-9, the J gene TRBJ1-6; 8 bases are a match to TRBD1. The germline V gene has CDR1 SEHNR and CDR2 FQNEAQ (reference sequence). V shed 5 bases and J 6 bases; nucleotides not matched to a gene: 0. CDR3 size: 13 residues. CDR3 amino acids: CASSGQGNSPLHF. The DNA for the CDR3 is TGTGCCAGCAGCGGACAGGGTAATTCACCCCTCCACTTT.

The sample holds a few counts of this clone. CDR3 DNA sequence: TGTGCCAGCAGGAAACAGGGACGCACTGAAGCTTTCTTT. It specifies CASRKQGRTEAFF. The rearrangement uses TRBV27 and TRBJ1-1; D may be TRBD1 (6 bases). The germline V gene has CDR1 MNHEY and CDR2 SMNVEV (reference sequence). With 6 bases removed from V and 4 bases from J, the gap between germline ends came to 12 bases. The CDR3 consists of 13 residues.

The chain joins TRBV28 to TRBJ2-7; the D call may be TRBD1 or TRBD2 (7 bases each). V lost 7 bases and J 5 bases, leaving 18 bases between the germline ends. CDR1 is MDHEN, CDR2 SYDVKM, per germline. The CDR3 has 14 residues. CDR3 amino acids: CASTIQGGRDEQYF. The CDR3 DNA reads TGTGCCAGCACCATCCAGGGGGGGCGGGACGAGCAGTACTTC.

The rearrangement joins TRBV19 to TRBJ2-2, with 8 bases aligning to TRBD2. The V and J ends lost 6 bases and 1 base, in that order; junction bases with no gene match: 1. Germline V gene sequence: CDR1 LNHDA, CDR2 SQIVND (reference sequence). The length of the CDR3 is 14 residues. The CDR3 nucleotides read TGTGCCAGTAGAAGCGGGGGGAACACCGGGGAGCTGTTTTTT. Translation: CASRSGGNTGELFF.

The J gene is TRBJ1-1, the V gene TRBV19, with 9 bases fitting TRBD1. CDR1 LNHDA and CDR2 SQIVND come from the germline V gene (reference sequence). With 4 bases clipped from V and 4 bases from J, the junction kept 25 bases outside the gene matches. The CDR3 is 21 amino acids. The CDR3 protein is CASSTSPGTGFGSRRGTEAFF. As DNA, the CDR3 is TGTGCCAGTAGTACAAGTCCCGGGACAGGGTTCGGCTCCCGAAGGGGCACTGAAGCTTTCTTT.

This sequence joins TRBV5-6 and TRBJ1-1; D is unclear. Per the germline V gene, CDR1 is SGHDT and CDR2 is YYEEEE. V was trimmed by 1 base and J by 6 bases, leaving 4 bases between them. CDR3 size: 11 residues. The DNA for the CDR3 is TGTGCCAGCAGCTTGCAGGCTGAAGCTTTCTTT. Amino acid sequence: CASSLQAEAFF.

V and J are TRBV5-4 and TRBJ1-2; the D is unclear. The CDR3 has 19 amino acids. V dropped 2 bases and J dropped 2 bases, with 25 bases sitting between them. Germline CDR1 and CDR2: SGHNT and YYREEE (reference sequence). For the CDR3, the DNA is TGTGCCAGCAGCTTATTAATGCTAGCCAGCGCTACTACCAACTATGGCTACACCTTC. This translates into CASSLLMLASATTNYGYTF.